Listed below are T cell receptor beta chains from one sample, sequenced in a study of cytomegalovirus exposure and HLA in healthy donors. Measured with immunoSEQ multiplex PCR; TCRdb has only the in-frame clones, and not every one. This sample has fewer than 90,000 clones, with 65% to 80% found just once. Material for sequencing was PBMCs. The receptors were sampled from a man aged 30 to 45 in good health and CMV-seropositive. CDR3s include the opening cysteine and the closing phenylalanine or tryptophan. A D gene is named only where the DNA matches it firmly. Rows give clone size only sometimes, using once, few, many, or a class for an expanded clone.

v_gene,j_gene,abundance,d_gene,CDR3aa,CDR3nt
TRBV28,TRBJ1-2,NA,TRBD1,CASSSADRATYGYTF,TGTGCCAGCAGTTCTGCAGACAGGGCCACTTATGGCTACACCTTC
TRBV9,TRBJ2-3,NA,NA,CASSVGLSTSTDTQYF,TGTGCCAGCAGCGTAGGGTTGTCGACTAGCACAGATACGCAGTATTTT
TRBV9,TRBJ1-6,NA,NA,CASSATDSSYNSPLHF,TGTGCCAGCAGCGCTACAGATAGCTCCTATAATTCACCCCTCCACTTT
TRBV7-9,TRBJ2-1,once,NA,CASSPPASGAFF,TGTGCCAGCAGCCCGCCTGCCAGCGGAGCGTTCTTC
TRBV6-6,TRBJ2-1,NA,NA,CASSYSGDINEQFF,TGTGCCAGCAGTTACTCAGGGGACATCAATGAGCAGTTCTTC
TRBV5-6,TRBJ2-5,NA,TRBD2,CASSPGLAGETQYF,TGTGCCAGCAGCCCGGGACTAGCAGGGGAGACCCAGTACTTC
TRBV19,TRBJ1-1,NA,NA,CASSITGRNTEAFF,TGTGCCAGTAGTATTACAGGGAGGAACACTGAAGCTTTCTTT
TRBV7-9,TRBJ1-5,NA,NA,CSSSLRGNQPQHF,TGTTCCAGCAGCCTCAGGGGCAATCAGCCCCAGCATTTT
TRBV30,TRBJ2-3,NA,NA,CAWSEGVSSTDTQYF,TGTGCCTGGAGTGAAGGGGTATCTAGCACAGATACGCAGTATTTT
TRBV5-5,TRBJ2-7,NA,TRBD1,CASSLRQGYEQYF,TGTGCCAGCAGCTTGAGACAGGGCTACGAGCAGTACTTC
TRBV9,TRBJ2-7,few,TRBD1,CASSPPQGVTHEQYF,TGTGCCAGCAGCCCACCACAGGGGGTCACCCACGAGCAGTACTTC
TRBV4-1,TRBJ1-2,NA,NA,CASSQSGTRDGYTF,TGCGCCAGCAGCCAATCCGGGACACGGGATGGCTACACCTTC
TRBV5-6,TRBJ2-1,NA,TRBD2,CASTKRTGGSYNEQFF,TGTGCCAGCACCAAAAGGACGGGGGGATCCTACAATGAGCAGTTCTTC
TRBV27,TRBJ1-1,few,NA,CASGRQVASEAFF,TGTGCCAGCGGCAGACAGGTAGCTTCTGAAGCTTTCTTT
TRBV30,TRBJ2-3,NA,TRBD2,CACHPGGPTDTQYF,TGTGCCTGTCACCCGGGGGGGCCGACAGATACGCAGTATTTT
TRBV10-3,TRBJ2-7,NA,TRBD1,CAISQDRAREQYF,TGTGCCATCAGCCAGGACAGGGCACGCGAGCAGTACTTC
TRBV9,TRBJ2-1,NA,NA,CASSVDLYNEQFF,TGTGCCAGCAGCGTAGATCTTTACAATGAGCAGTTCTTC
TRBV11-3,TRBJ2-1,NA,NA,CASSLDRLTGEQFF,TGTGCCAGCAGCTTAGATCGATTGACGGGGGAGCAGTTCTTC
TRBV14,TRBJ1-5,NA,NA,CASSQGGQSGDQPQHF,TGTGCCAGCAGCCAAGGGGGACAAAGTGGAGATCAGCCCCAGCATTTT
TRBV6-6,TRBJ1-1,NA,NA,CASSQMGEVTEAFF,TGTGCCAGCAGCCAAATGGGGGAGGTCACTGAAGCTTTCTTT
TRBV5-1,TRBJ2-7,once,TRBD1,CASSTGGTGLSEQYF,TGCGCCAGCAGCACAGGGGGGACAGGGCTCTCCGAGCAGTACTTC
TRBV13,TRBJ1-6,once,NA,CASSWGTGGPLHF,TGTGCCAGCAGCTGGGGGACTGGCGGACCCCTCCACTTT
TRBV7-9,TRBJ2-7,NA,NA,CASSYLVTGSTNEQYF,TGTGCCAGCAGCTACCTAGTTACAGGGTCTACCAACGAGCAGTACTTC
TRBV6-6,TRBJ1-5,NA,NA,CASRWDTVGQPQHF,TGTGCCAGCAGATGGGACACCGTGGGGCAGCCCCAGCATTTT
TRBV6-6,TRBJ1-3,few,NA,CASSSGQNSGNTIYF,TGTGCCAGCAGTTCCGGACAAAACTCTGGAAACACCATATATTTT
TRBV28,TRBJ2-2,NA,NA,CASSHNGLPNTGELFF,TGTGCCAGCAGTCATAACGGACTGCCGAACACCGGGGAGCTGTTTTTT
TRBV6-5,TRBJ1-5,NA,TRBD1,CASSGDRGNNQPQHF,TGTGCCAGCAGTGGGGACAGGGGGAACAATCAGCCCCAGCATTTT
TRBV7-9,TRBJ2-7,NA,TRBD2,CASSSWTSDLSEQYF,TGTGCCAGCAGCTCATGGACTAGCGATCTCTCCGAGCAGTACTTC
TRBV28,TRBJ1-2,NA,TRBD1,CASSSAGTGGGHGYTF,TGTGCCAGCAGTTCAGCCGGGACAGGGGGCGGTCATGGCTACACCTTC
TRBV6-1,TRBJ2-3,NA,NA,CASSDVDSPTDTQYF,TGTGCCAGCAGTGACGTGGACAGCCCCACAGATACGCAGTATTTT
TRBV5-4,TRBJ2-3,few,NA,CASSLAPGNTDTQYF,TGTGCCAGCAGCTTGGCCCCAGGGAACACAGATACGCAGTATTTT
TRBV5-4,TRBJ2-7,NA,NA,CASSPRGSSYEQYF,TGTGCCAGCAGCCCCAGGGGAAGCTCCTACGAGCAGTACTTC
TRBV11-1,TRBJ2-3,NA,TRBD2,CASSLQTSGGRDTQYF,TGTGCCAGCAGCCTTCAGACTAGCGGGGGGAGGGATACGCAGTATTTT
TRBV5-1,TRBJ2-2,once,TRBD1,CASSTPDRGRTGELFF,TGCGCCAGCAGCACCCCAGACAGGGGGAGGACCGGGGAGCTGTTTTTT
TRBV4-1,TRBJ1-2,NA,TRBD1,CASSPGTANYGYTF,TGCGCCAGCAGCCCTGGGACAGCTAACTATGGCTACACCTTC
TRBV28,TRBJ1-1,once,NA,CASSLRRGLPEAFF,TGTGCCAGCAGTTTACGTAGGGGGTTGCCTGAAGCTTTCTTT
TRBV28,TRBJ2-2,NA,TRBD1,CASSFPVGDRGIYPGELFF,TGTGCCAGCAGTTTCCCGGTTGGGGACAGGGGAATTTATCCCGGGGAGCTGTTTTTT
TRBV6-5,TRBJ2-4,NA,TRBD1,CASSYRGQLGKNIQYF,TGTGCCAGCAGTTACCGGGGACAGCTGGGCAAAAACATTCAGTACTTC
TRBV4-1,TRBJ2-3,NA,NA,CASSHFNTQYF,TGCGCCAGCAGCCATTTCAATACGCAGTATTTT
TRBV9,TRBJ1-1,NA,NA,CASSETGVTEAFF,TGTGCCAGCAGCGAGACAGGAGTCACTGAAGCTTTCTTT
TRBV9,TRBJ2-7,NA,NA,CASSPVLGGEQYF,TGTGCCAGCAGCCCCGTACTCGGGGGCGAGCAGTACTTC
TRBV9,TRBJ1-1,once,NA,CASSVVGELTEAFF,TGTGCCAGCAGCGTAGTCGGGGAGTTGACTGAAGCTTTCTTT
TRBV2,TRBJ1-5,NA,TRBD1,CASERTGLEPQPQHF,TGTGCCAGCGAACGGACAGGACTGGAACCTCAGCCCCAGCATTTT
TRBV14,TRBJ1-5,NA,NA,CASSKQRVPNQPQHF,TGTGCCAGCAGCAAGCAGAGGGTACCCAATCAGCCCCAGCATTTT
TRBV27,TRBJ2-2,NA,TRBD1,CASSRQGGNTGELFF,TGTGCCAGCAGTCGACAGGGGGGGAACACCGGGGAGCTGTTTTTT
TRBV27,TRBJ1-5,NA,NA,CASSLWGAGGDQPQHF,TGTGCCAGCAGTTTATGGGGAGCAGGCGGGGATCAGCCCCAGCATTTT
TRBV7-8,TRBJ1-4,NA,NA,CASSWTVTAEKLFF,TGTGCCAGCAGCTGGACAGTCACCGCTGAAAAACTGTTTTTT
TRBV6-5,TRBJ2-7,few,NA,CASSRTMTGNYEQYF,TGTGCCAGCAGCCGAACCATGACGGGAAACTACGAGCAGTACTTC
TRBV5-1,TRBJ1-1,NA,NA,CASSLVAGASTEAFF,TGCGCCAGCAGCTTGGTCGCAGGGGCCAGTACTGAAGCTTTCTTT
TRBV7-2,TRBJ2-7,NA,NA,CASSLGTHTETYEQYF,TGTGCCAGCAGCTTAGGAACACACACAGAAACCTACGAGCAGTACTTC
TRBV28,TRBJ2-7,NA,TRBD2,CASSFGRGGGAKEQYF,TGTGCCAGCAGTTTTGGGCGTGGCGGGGGGGCTAAGGAGCAGTACTTC
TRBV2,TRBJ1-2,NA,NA,CASSVQGTTSGYTF,TGTGCCAGCAGTGTTCAGGGGACAACCTCCGGCTACACCTTC
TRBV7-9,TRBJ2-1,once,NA,CASSLVRGSLPSEQFF,TGTGCCAGCAGCCTTGTTCGGGGGAGCCTTCCGTCTGAGCAGTTCTTC
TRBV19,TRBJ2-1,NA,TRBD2,CASRETSGGADEQFF,TGTGCCAGTAGAGAGACTAGCGGGGGGGCGGATGAGCAGTTCTTC
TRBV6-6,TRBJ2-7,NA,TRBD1,CASSLRTGIKNEQYF,TGTGCCAGCAGCTTACGGACAGGGATTAAGAACGAGCAGTACTTC